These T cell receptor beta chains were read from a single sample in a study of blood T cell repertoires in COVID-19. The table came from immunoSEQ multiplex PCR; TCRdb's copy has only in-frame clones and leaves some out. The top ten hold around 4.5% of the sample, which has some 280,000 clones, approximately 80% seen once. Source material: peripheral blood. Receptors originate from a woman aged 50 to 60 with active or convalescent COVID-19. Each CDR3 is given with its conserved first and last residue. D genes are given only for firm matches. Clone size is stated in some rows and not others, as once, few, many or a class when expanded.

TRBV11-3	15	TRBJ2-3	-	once	TGTGCCAGCTCTATAAGCGGTGCTGGCACAGATACGCAGTATTTT	CASSISGAGTDTQYF
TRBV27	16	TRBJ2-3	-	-	TGTGCCAGCAGTTTAAAACCCGGGACACGGACGGATACGCAGTATTTT	CASSLKPGTRTDTQYF
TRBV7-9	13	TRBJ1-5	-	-	TGTGCCAGCCGCGGAACAGGGAATCAGCCCCAGCATTTT	CASRGTGNQPQHF
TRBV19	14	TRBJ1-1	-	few	TGTGCCAGTAGTATTGTCCAGGGGCGAACTGAAGCTTTCTTT	CASSIVQGRTEAFF
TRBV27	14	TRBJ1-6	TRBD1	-	TGTGCCAGCAGTACGACAGGGCGCAGGGCACCCCTCCACTTT	CASSTTGRRAPLHF
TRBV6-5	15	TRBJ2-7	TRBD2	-	TGTGCCAGCAGGGCTTTAGCGGGGGGAGTGGGCGAGCAGTACTTC	CASRALAGGVGEQYF
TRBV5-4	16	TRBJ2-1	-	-	TGTGCCAGCAGCCGAAATGGACTAGGGGGGGAAGGGGAGCAGTTCTTC	CASSRNGLGGEGEQFF
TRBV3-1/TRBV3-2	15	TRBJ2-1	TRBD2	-	TGTGCCAGCAGCCCCGGACTAGCGGATTACAATGAGCAGTTCTTC	CASSPGLADYNEQFF
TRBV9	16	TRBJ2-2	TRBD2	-	TGTGCCAGCAGCATTCTAGCGGGATTTCCCACCGGGGAGCTGTTTTTT	CASSILAGFPTGELFF
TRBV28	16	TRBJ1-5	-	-	TGTGCCAGCAGTTCCCATGGACTGACTAGGGGTCAGCCCCAGCATTTT	CASSSHGLTRGQPQHF
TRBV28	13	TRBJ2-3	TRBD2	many	TGTGCCAGCGGAACTAGCGTCACAGATACGCAGTATTTT	CASGTSVTDTQYF
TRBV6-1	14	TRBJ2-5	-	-	TGTGCCAGCAGTGAAGACAGGGCCCAAGAGACCCAGTACTTC	CASSEDRAQETQYF
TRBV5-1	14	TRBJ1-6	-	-	TGCGCCAGCAGCTTGGCCGGGTCCCATTCACCCCTCCACTTT	CASSLAGSHSPLHF
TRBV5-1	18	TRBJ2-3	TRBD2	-	TGCGCCAGCAGCTTGGGGGGGCTAGCGGGCCCTAGCACAGATACGCAGTATTTT	CASSLGGLAGPSTDTQYF
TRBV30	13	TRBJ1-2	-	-	TGTGCCTGTCCGTCCAGGGCCAAGTATGGCTACACCTTC	CACPSRAKYGYTF
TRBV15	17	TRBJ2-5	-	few	TGTGCCACCAGCAGAGAGGGTAGCGGAGAGTACCAAGAGACCCAGTACTTC	CATSREGSGEYQETQYF
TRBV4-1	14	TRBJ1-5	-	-	TGCGCCAGCAGCCAGTGGCAGGGGAATCAGCCCCAGCATTTT	CASSQWQGNQPQHF
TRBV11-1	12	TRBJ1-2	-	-	TGTGCCAGCAGCTGGGGAGGGGATGGCTACACCTTC	CASSWGGDGYTF
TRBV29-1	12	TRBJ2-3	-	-	TGCAGCGTGGGGACTGATACAGATACGCAGTATTTT	CSVGTDTDTQYF
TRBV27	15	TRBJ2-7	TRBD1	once	TGTGCCAGCAGTCCTAAGGGACAGGGGCTTAACGAGCAGTACTTC	CASSPKGQGLNEQYF
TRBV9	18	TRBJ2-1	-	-	TGTGCCAGCAGCCCCCGTAGTGGGGACATTAGCTCCTACAATGAGCAGTTCTTC	CASSPRSGDISSYNEQFF
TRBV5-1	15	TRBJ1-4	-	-	TGCGCCAGCAGCCTCGCGGGGGGGATTAATGAAAAACTGTTTTTT	CASSLAGGINEKLFF
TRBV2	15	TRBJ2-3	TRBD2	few	TGTGCCAGCAGTGATGGTAGCGGGAGGTGGGATACGCAGTATTTT	CASSDGSGRWDTQYF
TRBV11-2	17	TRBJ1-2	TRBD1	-	TGTGCCAGCAGCTTATCACCCCCCGGGACAGGGGGCTATGGCTACACCTTC	CASSLSPPGTGGYGYTF
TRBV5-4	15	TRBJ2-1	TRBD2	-	TGTGCCAGCAGCTCCAAGCGGGAGTCTGAGGATGAGCAGTTCTTC	CASSSKRESEDEQFF
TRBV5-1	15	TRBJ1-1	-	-	TGCGCCAGCAGCTTGATCGGGGGGCGAGGCACTGAAGCTTTCTTT	CASSLIGGRGTEAFF
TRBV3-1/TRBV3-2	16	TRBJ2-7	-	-	TGTGCCAGCAGCCAAAATCCTCGGACAGTCTGGCCCGAGCAGTACTTC	CASSQNPRTVWPEQYF
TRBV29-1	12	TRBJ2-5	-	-	TGCAGCGTTGGCCAGGGGCAAGAGACCCAGTACTTC	CSVGQGQETQYF
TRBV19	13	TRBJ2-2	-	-	TGTGCCAGTAGTATCGGAGAAACCGGGGAGCTGTTTTTT	CASSIGETGELFF
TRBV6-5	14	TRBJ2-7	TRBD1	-	TGTGCCAGCAGGGGGGGACAGGATATCTACGAGCAGTACTTC	CASRGGQDIYEQYF
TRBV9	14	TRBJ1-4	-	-	TGTGCCAGCACCACAGGGAGTGTCGGTGAAAAACTGTTTTTT	CASTTGSVGEKLFF
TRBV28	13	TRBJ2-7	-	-	TGTGCCAGCAGTTTACACACCTCCTACGAGCAGTACTTC	CASSLHTSYEQYF
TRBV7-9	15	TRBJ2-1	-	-	TGTGCCAGCAGCTTAGCCCTAGCGAGCTACAATGAGCAGTTCTTC	CASSLALASYNEQFF
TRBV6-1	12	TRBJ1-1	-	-	TGTGCCAGCAGTGAAGGGGGAGGAGCGGCCAACTTT	CASSEGGGAANF
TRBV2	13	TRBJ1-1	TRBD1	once	TGTGCCAGCAGGACAGGGGGGAACACTGAAGCTTTCTTT	CASRTGGNTEAFF
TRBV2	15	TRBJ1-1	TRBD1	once	TGTGCCAGCAGAGCCCCAACAGGGGAAAACACTGAAGCTTTCTTT	CASRAPTGENTEAFF
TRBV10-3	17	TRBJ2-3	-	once	TGTGCCATCAGTGAGTCCGGGAGCGGTCGCCACACAGATACGCAGTATTTT	CAISESGSGRHTDTQYF
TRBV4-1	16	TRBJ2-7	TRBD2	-	TGCGCCAGCAGCCCGACAGCTACTAGCGGGAGTTACGAGCAGTACTTC	CASSPTATSGSYEQYF
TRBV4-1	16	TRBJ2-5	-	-	TGCGCCAGCAGCCCGACCACCCCAGGGGCCGGGGAGACCCAGTACTTC	CASSPTTPGAGETQYF
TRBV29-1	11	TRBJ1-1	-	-	TGCAGCGTTGGTCGCAGCACTGAAGCTTTCTTT	CSVGRSTEAFF
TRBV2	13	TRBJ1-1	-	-	TGTGCCAGCAGTTTTGACAGGACCTATGAAGCTTTCTTT	CASSFDRTYEAFF
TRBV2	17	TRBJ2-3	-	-	TGTGCCAGCAGTGAAAGTGAGGCGAGCGGAAGCACAGATACGCAGTATTTT	CASSESEASGSTDTQYF
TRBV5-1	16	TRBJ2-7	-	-	TGCGCCAGCAGCCCGGGGTGGGACTCTATGACCTACGAGCAGTACTTC	CASSPGWDSMTYEQYF
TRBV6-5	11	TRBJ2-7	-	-	TGTGCCAGCCCTAGCTCCTACGAGCAGTACTTC	CASPSSYEQYF
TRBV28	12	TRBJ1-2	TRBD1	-	TGTGCCAGCAGGATAGGGGGCGATGGCTACACCTTC	CASRIGGDGYTF
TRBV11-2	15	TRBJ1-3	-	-	TGTGCCAGCAGCTTAGAGAGCCGCTCTGGAAACACCATATATTTT	CASSLESRSGNTIYF
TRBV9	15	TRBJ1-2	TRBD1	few	TGTGCCAGCAGCGTAGACCGTGACAGGGTGTATGGCTACACCTTC	CASSVDRDRVYGYTF
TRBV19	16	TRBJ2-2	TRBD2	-	TGTGCCAGTAACCTCGACCCCGGGAGGGGAACCGGGGAGCTGTTTTTT	CASNLDPGRGTGELFF
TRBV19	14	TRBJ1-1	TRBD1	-	TGTGCCAGTAAACAGGACAGGGGGCACACTGAAGCTTTCTTT	CASKQDRGHTEAFF
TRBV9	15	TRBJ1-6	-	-	TGTGCCAGCAGCGTTTTGGACAGACCCAATTCACCCCTCCACTTT	CASSVLDRPNSPLHF
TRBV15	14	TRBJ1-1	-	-	TGTGCCACCAGCAGAGATAACAGGGCGGCTGAAGCTTTCTTT	CATSRDNRAAEAFF
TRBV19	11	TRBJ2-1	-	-	TGTGCCAGTAGTATAGTAGAGAAGCAGTTCTTC	CASSIVEKQFF
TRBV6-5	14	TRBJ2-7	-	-	TGTGCCACCTCACCGGGAGACCTAACAAACGAGCAGTACTTC	CATSPGDLTNEQYF
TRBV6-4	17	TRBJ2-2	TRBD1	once	TGTGCCAGCAGTGACCGGGGACAGGGGGCGAACACCGGGGAGCTGTTTTTT	CASSDRGQGANTGELFF
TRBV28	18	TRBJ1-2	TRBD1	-	TGTGCCAGCAGTCAAGGGACAGGGGGTTTCTCTTCCCTCTATGGCTACACCTTC	CASSQGTGGFSSLYGYTF
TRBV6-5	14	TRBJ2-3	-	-	TGTGCCGCTCTCAAGCAGGGTGGCACAGATACGCAGTATTTT	CAALKQGGTDTQYF
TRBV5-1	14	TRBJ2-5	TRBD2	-	TGCGCCAGCAGCTTGACTAGCGGACAAGAGACCCAGTACTTC	CASSLTSGQETQYF